This paragraph reports one TCR beta chain. Antigen unknown. This sample stems from a study of T cell repertoires in cytomegalovirus infection. The V gene lost 4 bases and the J gene lost 2 bases, with 15 bases spanning the gap. CDR3 size: 16 residues. Using its own MiXCR run on the reads, TCRdb lists one record per CDR3 protein. Seen here are 750,000 to 950,000 distinct CDR3 sequences, 25% to 30% observed once, and the top ten hold 10% to 15%. Sequenced here: cultured CD8+ T cells from PBMCs, sampled from culture after CMV antigen stimulation. The sequence came from a human donor in good health (CMV status not recorded). Some clones in this sample may be carry-over from other donors' samples. This chain connects TRBV12-3 or TRBV12-4 to TRBJ1-5; D not resolved. The CDR3 sequence: CASSYGPLGGNQPQHF. CDR3 nucleotide sequence: TGTGCCAGCAGTTATGGGCCCCTCGGCGGCAATCAGCCCCAGCATTTT.